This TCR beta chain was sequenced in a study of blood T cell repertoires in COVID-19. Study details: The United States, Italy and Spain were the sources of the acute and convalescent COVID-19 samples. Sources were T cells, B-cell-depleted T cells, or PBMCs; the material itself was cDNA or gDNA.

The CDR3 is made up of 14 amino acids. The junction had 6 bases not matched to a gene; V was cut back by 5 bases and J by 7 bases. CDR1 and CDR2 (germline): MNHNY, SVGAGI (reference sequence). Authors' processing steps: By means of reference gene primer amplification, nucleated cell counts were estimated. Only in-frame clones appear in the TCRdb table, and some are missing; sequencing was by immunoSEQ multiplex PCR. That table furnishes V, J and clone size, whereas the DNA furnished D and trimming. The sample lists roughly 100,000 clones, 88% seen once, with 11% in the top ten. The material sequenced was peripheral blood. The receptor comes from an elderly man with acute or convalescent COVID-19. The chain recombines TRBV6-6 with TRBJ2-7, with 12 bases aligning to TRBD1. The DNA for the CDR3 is TGTGCCAGCAGTCAGGGACAGGGGGCTGGGGAGCAGTACTTC. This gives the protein CASSQGQGAGEQYF.